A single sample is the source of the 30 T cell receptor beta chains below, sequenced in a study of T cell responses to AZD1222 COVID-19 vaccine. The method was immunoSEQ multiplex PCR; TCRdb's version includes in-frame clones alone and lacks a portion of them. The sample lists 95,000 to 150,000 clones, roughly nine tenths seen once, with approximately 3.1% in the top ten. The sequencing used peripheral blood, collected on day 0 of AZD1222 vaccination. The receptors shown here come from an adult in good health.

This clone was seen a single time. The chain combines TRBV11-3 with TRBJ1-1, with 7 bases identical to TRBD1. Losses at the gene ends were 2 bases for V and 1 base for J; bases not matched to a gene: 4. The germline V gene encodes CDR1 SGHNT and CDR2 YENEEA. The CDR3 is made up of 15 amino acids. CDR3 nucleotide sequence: TGTGCCAGCAGCTTAACCGGGACAGCGAACACTGAAGCTTTCTTT. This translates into CASSLTGTANTEAFF.

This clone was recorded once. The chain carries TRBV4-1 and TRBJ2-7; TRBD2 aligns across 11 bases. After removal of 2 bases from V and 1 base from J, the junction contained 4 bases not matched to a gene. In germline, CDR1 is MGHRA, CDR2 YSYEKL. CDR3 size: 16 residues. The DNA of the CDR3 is TGCGCCAGCAGCCAAACGGGACTAGCGGCTTCCTACGAGCAGTACTTC. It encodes CASSQTGLAASYEQYF.

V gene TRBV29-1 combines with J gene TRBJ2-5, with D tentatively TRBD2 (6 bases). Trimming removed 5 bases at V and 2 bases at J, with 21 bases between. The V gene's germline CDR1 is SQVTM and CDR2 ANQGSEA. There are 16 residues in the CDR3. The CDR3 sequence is CSVYPRGAGLQETQYF. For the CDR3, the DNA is TGCAGCGTTTATCCGAGAGGGGCCGGACTACAAGAGACCCAGTACTTC.

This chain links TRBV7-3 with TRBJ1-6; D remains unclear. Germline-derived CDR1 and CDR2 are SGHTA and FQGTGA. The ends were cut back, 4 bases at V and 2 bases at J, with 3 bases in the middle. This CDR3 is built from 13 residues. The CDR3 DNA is TGTGCCAGCAGCTCCGCCTATAATTCACCCCTCCACTTT. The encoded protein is CASSSAYNSPLHF.

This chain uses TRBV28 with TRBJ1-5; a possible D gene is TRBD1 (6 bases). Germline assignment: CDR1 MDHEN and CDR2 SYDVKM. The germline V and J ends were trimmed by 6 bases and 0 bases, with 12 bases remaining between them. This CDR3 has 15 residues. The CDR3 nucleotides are TGTGCCAGCAGATGGGGACAAAATAGCAATCAGCCCCAGCATTTT. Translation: CASRWGQNSNQPQHF.

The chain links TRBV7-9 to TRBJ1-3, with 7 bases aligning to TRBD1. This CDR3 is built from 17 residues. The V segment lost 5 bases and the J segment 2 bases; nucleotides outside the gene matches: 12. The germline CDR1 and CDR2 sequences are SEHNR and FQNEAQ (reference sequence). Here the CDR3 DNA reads TGTGCCAGCAGCCCGCCCCTGGACAGGATACCTGGAAACACCATATATTTT. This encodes CASSPPLDRIPGNTIYF.

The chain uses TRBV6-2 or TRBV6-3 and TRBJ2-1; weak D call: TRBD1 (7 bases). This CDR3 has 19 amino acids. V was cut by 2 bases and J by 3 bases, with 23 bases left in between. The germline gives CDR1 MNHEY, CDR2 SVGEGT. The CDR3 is CASSYRGGTVLTDYNEQFF. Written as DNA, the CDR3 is TGTGCCAGCAGTTACCGCGGCGGGACAGTATTGACGGACTACAATGAGCAGTTCTTC.

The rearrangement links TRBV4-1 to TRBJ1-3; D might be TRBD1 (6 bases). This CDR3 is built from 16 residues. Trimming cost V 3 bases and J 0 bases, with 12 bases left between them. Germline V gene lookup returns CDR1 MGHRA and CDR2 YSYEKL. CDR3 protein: CASSHSGQSSGNTIYF. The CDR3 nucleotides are TGCGCCAGCAGCCACTCAGGACAGTCCTCTGGAAACACCATATATTTT.

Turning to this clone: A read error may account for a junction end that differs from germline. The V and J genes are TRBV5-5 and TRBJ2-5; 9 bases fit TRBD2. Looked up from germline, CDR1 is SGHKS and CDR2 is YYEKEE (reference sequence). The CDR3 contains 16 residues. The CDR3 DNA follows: TGTGCCAGCAACTTGGAGCGAGCGGGGGGTTATGAGACCCAGTACTTC. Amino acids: CASNLERAGGYETQYF.

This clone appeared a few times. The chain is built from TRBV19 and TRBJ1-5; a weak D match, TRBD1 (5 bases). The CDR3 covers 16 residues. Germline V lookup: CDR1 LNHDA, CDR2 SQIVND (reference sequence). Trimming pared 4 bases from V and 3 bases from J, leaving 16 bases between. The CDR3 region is CASSSKGLQSNQPQHF. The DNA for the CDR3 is TGTGCCAGTAGTAGCAAGGGACTGCAGTCCAATCAGCCCCAGCATTTT.

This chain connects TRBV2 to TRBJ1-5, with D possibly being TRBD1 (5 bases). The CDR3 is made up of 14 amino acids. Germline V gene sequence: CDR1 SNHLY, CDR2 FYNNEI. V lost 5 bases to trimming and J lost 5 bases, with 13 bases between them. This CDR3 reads CASSWTPGDQPQHF. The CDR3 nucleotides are TGTGCCAGCAGTTGGACCCCGGGGGATCAGCCCCAGCATTTT.

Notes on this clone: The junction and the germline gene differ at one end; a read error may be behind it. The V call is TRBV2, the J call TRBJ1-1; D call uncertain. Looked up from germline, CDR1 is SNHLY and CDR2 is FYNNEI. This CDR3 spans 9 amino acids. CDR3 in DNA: TGTGCCAGCGGTGAGGAAGCTTTCTTT. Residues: CASGEEAFF.

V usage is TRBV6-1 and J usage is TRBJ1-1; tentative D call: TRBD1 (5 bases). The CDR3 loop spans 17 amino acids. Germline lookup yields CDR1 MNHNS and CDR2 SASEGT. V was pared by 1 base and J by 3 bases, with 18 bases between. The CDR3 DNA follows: TGTGCCAGCAGTGAAGTAACCCCTCCGGGGCTGGACACTGAAGCTTTCTTT. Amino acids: CASSEVTPPGLDTEAFF.

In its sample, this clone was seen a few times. This chain's CDR3 is CAWSVNRGAKNIQYF. In nucleotides, the CDR3 is TGTGCCTGGAGTGTAAACAGGGGTGCCAAAAACATTCAGTACTTC. This chain links TRBV30 with TRBJ2-4; TRBD1 aligns across 7 bases. J gave up 1 base and V 0 bases, and 3 bases lay outside the gene matches. Germline CDR1 and CDR2: GTSNPN and SVGIG (reference sequence). The length of the CDR3 is 15 residues. Supplemented by reference TRBV30 and TRBJ2-4, the full variable domain reads SQTIHQWPATLVQPVGSPLSLECTVEGTSNPNLYWYRQAAGRGLQLLFYSVGIGQISSEVPQNLSASRPQDRQFILSSKKLLLSDSGFYLCAWSVNRGAKNIQYFGAGTRLSVL.

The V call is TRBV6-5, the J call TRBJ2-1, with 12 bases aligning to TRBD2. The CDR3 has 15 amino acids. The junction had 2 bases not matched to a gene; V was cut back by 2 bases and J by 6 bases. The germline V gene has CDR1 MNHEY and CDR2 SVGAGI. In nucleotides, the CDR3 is TGTGCCAGCAGTTACCCTAGCGGGGGGGCCAATGAGCAGTTCTTC. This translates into CASSYPSGGANEQFF.

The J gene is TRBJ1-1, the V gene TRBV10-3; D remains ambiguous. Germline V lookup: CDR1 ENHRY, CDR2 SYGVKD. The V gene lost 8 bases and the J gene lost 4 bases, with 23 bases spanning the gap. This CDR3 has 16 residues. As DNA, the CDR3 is TGTGCCATCTCGCTCCAGTCCACGGGAAGTGGCACTGAAGCTTTCTTT. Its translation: CAISLQSTGSGTEAFF.

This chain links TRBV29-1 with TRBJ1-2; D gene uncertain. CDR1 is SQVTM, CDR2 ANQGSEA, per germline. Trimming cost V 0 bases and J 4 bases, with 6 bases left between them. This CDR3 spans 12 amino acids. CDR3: CSVEEQIYGYTF. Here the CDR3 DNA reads TGCAGCGTTGAAGAACAGATCTATGGCTACACCTTC. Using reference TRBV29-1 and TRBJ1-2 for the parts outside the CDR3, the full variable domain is SAVISQKPSRDICQRGTSLTIQCQVDSQVTMMFWYRQQPGQSLTLIATANQGSEATYESGFVIDKFPISRPNLTFSTLTVSNMSPEDSSIYLCSVEEQIYGYTFGSGTRLTVV.

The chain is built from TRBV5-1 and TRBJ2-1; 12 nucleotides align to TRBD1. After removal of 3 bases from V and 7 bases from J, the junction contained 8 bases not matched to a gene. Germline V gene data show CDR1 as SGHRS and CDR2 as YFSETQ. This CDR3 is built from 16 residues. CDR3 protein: CASSSYSGQGANEQFF. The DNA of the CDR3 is TGCGCCAGCAGCTCCTACTCGGGACAGGGGGCTAATGAGCAGTTCTTC.

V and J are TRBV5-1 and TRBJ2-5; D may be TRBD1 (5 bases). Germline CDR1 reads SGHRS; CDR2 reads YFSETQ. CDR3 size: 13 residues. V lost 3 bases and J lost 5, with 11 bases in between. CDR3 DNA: TGCGCCAGCAGCTATCAGGGTCGGGAGACCCAGTACTTC. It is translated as CASSYQGRETQYF. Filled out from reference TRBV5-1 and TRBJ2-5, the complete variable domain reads KAGVTQTPRYLIKTRGQQVTLSCSPISGHRSVSWYQQTPGQGLQFLFEYFSETQRNKGNFPGRFSGRQFSNSRSEMNVSTLELGDSALYLCASSYQGRETQYFGPGTRLLVL.

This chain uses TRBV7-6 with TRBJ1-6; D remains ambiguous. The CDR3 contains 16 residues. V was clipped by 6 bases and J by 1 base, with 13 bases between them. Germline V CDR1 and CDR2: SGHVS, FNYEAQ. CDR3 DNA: TGTGCCAGCAGTCTTGGGCTCGGATCCTATAATTCACCCCTCCACTTT. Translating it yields CASSLGLGSYNSPLHF.

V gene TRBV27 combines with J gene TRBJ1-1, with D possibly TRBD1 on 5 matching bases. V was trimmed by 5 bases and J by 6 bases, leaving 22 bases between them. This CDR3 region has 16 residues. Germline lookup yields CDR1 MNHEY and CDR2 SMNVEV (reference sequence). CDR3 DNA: TGTGCCAGCAGTATCGGGACTGCTCGATTCCCAGCTGAAGCTTTCTTT. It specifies CASSIGTARFPAEAFF.

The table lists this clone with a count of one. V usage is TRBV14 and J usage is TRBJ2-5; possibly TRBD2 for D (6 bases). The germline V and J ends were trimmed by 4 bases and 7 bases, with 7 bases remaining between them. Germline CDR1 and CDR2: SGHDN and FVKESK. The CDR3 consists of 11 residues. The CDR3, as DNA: TGTGCCAGCAGCCTCGGGGGGACCCAGTACTTC. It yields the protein CASSLGGTQYF.

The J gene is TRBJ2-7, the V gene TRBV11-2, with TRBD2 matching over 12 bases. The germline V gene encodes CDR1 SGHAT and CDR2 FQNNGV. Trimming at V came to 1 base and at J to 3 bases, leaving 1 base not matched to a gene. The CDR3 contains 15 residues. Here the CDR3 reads CASSLATSGGYEQYF. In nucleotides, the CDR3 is TGTGCCAGCAGCTTAGCGACTAGCGGGGGCTACGAGCAGTACTTC.

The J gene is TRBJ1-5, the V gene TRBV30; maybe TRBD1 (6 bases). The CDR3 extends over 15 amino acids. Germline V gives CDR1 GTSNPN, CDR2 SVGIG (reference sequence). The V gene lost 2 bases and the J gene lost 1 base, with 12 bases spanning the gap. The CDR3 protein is CAWSIGGWSNQPQHF. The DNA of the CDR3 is TGTGCCTGGAGTATCGGGGGCTGGAGCAATCAGCCCCAGCATTTT.

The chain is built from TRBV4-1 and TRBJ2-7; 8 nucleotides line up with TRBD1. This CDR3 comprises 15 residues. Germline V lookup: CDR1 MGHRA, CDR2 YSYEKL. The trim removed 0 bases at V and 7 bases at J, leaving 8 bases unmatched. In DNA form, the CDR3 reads TGCGCCAGCAGCCAAGATGTGGCAGGGGGCTGGGAGCAGTACTTC. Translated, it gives CASSQDVAGGWEQYF.

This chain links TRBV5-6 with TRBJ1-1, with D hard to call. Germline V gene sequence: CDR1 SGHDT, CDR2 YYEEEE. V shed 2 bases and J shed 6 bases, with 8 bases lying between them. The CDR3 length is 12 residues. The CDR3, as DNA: TGTGCCAGCAGCTTAGCAGCCGCTGAAGCTTTCTTT. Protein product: CASSLAAAEAFF.

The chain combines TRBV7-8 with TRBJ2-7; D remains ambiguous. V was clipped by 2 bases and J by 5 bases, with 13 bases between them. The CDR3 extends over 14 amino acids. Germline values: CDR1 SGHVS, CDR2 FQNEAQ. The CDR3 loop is CASSLTLPPHEQYF. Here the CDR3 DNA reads TGTGCCAGCAGCTTAACCCTCCCCCCTCACGAGCAGTACTTC.

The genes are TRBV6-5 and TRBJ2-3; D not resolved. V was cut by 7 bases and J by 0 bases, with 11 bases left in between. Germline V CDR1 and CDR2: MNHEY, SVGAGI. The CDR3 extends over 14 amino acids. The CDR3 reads CASTSDPSTDTQYF. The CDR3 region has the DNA TGTGCCAGCACCTCGGACCCTAGCACAGATACGCAGTATTTT.

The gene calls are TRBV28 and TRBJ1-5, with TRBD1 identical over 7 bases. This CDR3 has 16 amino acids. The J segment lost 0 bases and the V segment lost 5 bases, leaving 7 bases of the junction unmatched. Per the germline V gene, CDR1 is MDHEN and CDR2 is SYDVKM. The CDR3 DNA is TGTGCCAGCAGTCCAGGGGGGACATATAGCAATCAGCCCCAGCATTTT. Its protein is CASSPGGTYSNQPQHF.

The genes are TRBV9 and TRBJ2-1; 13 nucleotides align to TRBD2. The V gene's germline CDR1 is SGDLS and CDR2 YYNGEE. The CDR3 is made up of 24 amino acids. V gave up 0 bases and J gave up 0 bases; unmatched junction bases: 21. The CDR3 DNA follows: TGTGCCAGCAGCGTAGCCCCCCGACTAGCGGGAGGCCCAAACATTCTAAGCTCCTACAATGAGCAGTTCTTC. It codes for CASSVAPRLAGGPNILSSYNEQFF.